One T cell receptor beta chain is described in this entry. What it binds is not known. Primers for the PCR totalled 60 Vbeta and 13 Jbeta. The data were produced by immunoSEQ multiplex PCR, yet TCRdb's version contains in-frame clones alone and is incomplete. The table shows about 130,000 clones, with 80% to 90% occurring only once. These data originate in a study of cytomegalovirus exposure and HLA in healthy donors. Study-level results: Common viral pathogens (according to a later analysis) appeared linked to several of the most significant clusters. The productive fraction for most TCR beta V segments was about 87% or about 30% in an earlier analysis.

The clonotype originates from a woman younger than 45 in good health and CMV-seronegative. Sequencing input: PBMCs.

In DNA, the CDR3 is TGTGCCACCGTTGGCGGGGGTGTTTGCGAGCAGTACTTC. Its protein product is CATVGGGVCEQYF. This chain links TRBV21-1 with TRBJ2-7; no DNA check was done on the table's D call, TRBD2. TRBV21-1 is designated a pseudogene. The CDR3 extends over 13 amino acids.